The source of this T cell receptor (beta chain) is a study of human T cells and chemical hapten exposure. This clonotype has ten or more counts. The antigen is undetermined. Notes on the study in general: While controls formed fewer of them, expanded TCRs formed significantly more large CDR3 similarity clusters.

This sample's time point: patch test 2, 6 weeks after DPC sensitization. Treatment indicated: therapeutic diphenylcyclopropenone sensitization with weekly scalp DPC. Total RNA was isolated from whole blood that had not been fractionated. Per the authors' pipeline: The median was approximately 89,000 TCRs per sample, ranging about 23,224 to 690,600. Each CDR3 protein is one row after TCRdb ran MiXCR on the RACE reads. The V and J calls and clone size come from TCRdb's table, not from the authors' own analysis. The sample carries 35,000 to 55,000 distinct CDR3 sequences, approximately 10% recorded once. The TCR sequence derives from a woman between 25 and 40 years old with alopecia areata. Some clones in this sample may be carry-over from other donors' samples. Sample: whole blood, taken in connection with sensitization to the hapten diphenylcyclopropenone (DPC).

CDR3 sequence (DNA): TGTGCCAGCAGCTTACAGCTTTCCTACGAGCAGTACTTC. It translates to CASSLQLSYEQYF. The rearrangement uses TRBV11-1 and TRBJ2-7, with D unclear. V was shortened by 2 bases and J by 1 base, with 6 bases between the two germline ends. The CDR3 consists of 13 residues. Germline CDR1 and CDR2: SGHAT and FQDESV (reference sequence).